This TCR beta chain emerged from a study of OX40 agonist ivuxolimab in advanced cancers. Study background: Ivuxolimab doses were 0.01, 0.1, 0.3, 1.5, 3 or 10 mg/kg every 2 weeks. Study observations and caveats: The authors also found low normalized T-cell clonal expansion in some nonresponders. Patients who responded partially at 0.1-3.0 mg/kg showed clonal expansion ranking among the lowest.

As regards this clone: The antigen is unknown.

The CDR3 is made up of 16 amino acids. Trimming removed 0 bases from V and 1 base from J; junction bases left unmatched: 3. The germline V gene has CDR1 SGHTS and CDR2 YDEGEE. TCRdb keeps only in-frame clones here, not all; method: immunoSEQ multiplex PCR. Of 55,000 to 80,000 clones in the sample, around four fifths were seen once. The timepoints at which blood was sampled were baseline, cycle 4 day 1, and cycle 7 day 1. The clonotype comes from an adult with an advanced solid tumor such as melanoma, head and neck, liver or kidney cancer. The chain combines TRBV5-8 with TRBJ2-3, with TRBD2 matching 9 bases. Source: CD4+ or CD8+ T cells sorted from blood, taken in a trial of the OX40 agonist ivuxolimab. CDR3 DNA: TGTGCCAGCAGCTTGGGACCTAGCGGGGGCACAGATACGCAGTATTTT. It translates to CASSLGPSGGTDTQYF.